One sample yielded the 18 T cell receptor beta chains listed below, sequenced in a study of spatial heterogeneity in lung cancer. TCRdb used MiXCR to reprocess the 5' RACE reads, holding one entry per CDR3 protein. There are tens of thousands of distinct CDR3 sequences in the sample; about an eighth occur only once, and over 40% lies in the top ten. Described time point: sample taken at primary tumor resection. The sequenced sample was PBMCs, obtained at surgery. The receptor source for this set is a male donor with early-stage non-small cell lung cancer.

The rearrangement uses TRBV28 and TRBJ2-1, with D maybe TRBD1 (6 bases). The CDR3 contains 13 residues. CDR1 MDHEN and CDR2 SYDVKM come from the germline V gene. Trimming cost V 8 bases and J 8 bases, with 16 bases left between them. CDR3 amino acids: CASHRQARDEQFF. The CDR3 DNA is TGTGCCAGCCACAGACAGGCCCGAGATGAGCAGTTCTTC. The complete variable domain, with remaining parts taken from reference TRBV28 and TRBJ2-1, reads DVKVTQSSRYLVKRTGEKVFLECVQDMDHENMFWYRQDPGLGLRLIYFSYDVKMKEKGDIPEGYSVSREKKERFSLILESASTNQTSMYLCASHRQARDEQFFGPGTRLTVL.

This clonotype occurred a few times. The gene calls are TRBV5-1 and TRBJ2-7, with D perhaps matching TRBD2 (5 bases). The length of the CDR3 is 15 residues. In germline, CDR1 is SGHRS, CDR2 YFSETQ. Trimming removed 3 bases at V and 5 bases at J, with 18 bases between. For the CDR3, the DNA is TGCGCCAGCAGCTGGGAGAGCCGGGTCCACGACGAGCAGTACTTC. As protein: CASSWESRVHDEQYF.

Only a few counts were recorded for this clonotype. The J gene is TRBJ1-5, the V gene TRBV11-3; 9 nucleotides agree with TRBD1. Per the germline V gene, CDR1 is SGHNT and CDR2 is YENEEA. V gave up 1 base and J gave up 2 bases; unmatched junction bases: 9. The CDR3 contains 18 residues. This chain's CDR3 is CASSLGWTGDGGNQPQHF. CDR3 nucleotide sequence: TGTGCCAGCAGCTTAGGGTGGACAGGGGACGGTGGCAATCAGCCCCAGCATTTT.

The rearrangement uses TRBV10-1 and TRBJ1-1; weak D call: TRBD1 (5 bases). The V and J ends lost 2 bases and 5 bases respectively, with 9 bases between them. The CDR3 has 13 amino acids. The germline V gene has CDR1 WNHNN and CDR2 SYGVQD (reference sequence). CDR3 region: CASSEVGRTEAFF. Written as DNA, the CDR3 is TGCGCCAGCAGTGAGGTGGGGCGGACTGAAGCTTTCTTT.

The chain carries TRBV28 and TRBJ1-5; D is undetermined. The germline V gene encodes CDR1 MDHEN and CDR2 SYDVKM. There are 14 residues in the CDR3. Deletions cut 6 bases from V and 1 base from J, with 10 bases between. The CDR3 DNA sequence: TGTGCCAGCAGCCCATATATGAGCAATCAGCCCCAGCATTTT. This encodes CASSPYMSNQPQHF. Complete variable domain (other parts from reference TRBV28 and TRBJ1-5): DVKVTQSSRYLVKRTGEKVFLECVQDMDHENMFWYRQDPGLGLRLIYFSYDVKMKEKGDIPEGYSVSREKKERFSLILESASTNQTSMYLCASSPYMSNQPQHFGDGTRLSIL.

The chain couples TRBV7-3 to TRBJ2-1, with D tentatively TRBD2 (5 bases). Deletions cut 2 bases from V and 5 bases from J, with 7 bases between. CDR3 length: 13 residues. CDR1 is SGHTA and CDR2 is FQGTGA in the germline V gene. The CDR3, as DNA: TGTGCCAGCAGCTTACTGGGAGACAATGAGCAGTTCTTC. It yields the protein CASSLLGDNEQFF.

This clonotype was seen many times. The chain recombines TRBV7-9 with TRBJ1-6, with a weak D call TRBD1 (6 bases). This CDR3 is 15 amino acids long. The ends were cut back, 1 base at V and 7 bases at J, with 11 bases in the middle. Germline CDR1 is SEHNR and CDR2 is FQNEAQ (reference sequence). CDR3 in amino acids: CASSLGGGRNSPLHF. The CDR3 coding sequence is TGTGCCAGCAGCTTAGGAGGGGGTAGGAATTCACCCCTCCACTTT.

This chain joins TRBV7-2 and TRBJ2-2; 15 positions match TRBD2. V lost 5 bases to trimming and J lost 6 bases; unmatched junction nucleotides: 13. Germline CDR1 and CDR2: SGHTA and FQGNSA. CDR3 length: 19 amino acids. CDR3 region: CASSRRGLAGGLLPGELFF. The CDR3, as DNA: TGTGCCAGCAGCCGCCGGGGACTAGCGGGGGGATTATTGCCCGGGGAGCTGTTTTTT.

V usage is TRBV20-1 and J usage is TRBJ2-1; 9 positions match TRBD2. Germline trimming cut 4 bases from V and 2 bases from J; bases unmatched to any gene: 6. CDR3 length equals 15 residues. Germline V gives CDR1 DFQATT, CDR2 SNEGSKA (reference sequence). Written as DNA, the CDR3 is TGCAGTGCTACCCCCTCTAGCGGGGCCTACAATGAGCAGTTCTTC. It specifies CSATPSSGAYNEQFF.

The chain recombines TRBV5-4 with TRBJ1-1; D perhaps matches TRBD1 (5 bases). V dropped 4 bases and J dropped 5 bases, with 24 bases sitting between them. Germline CDR1 and CDR2: SGHNT and YYREEE (reference sequence). This CDR3 region has 17 residues. The CDR3 region has the DNA TGTGCCAGCAGCACCCCCGGGGCCAGCAAGGAGGGGACTGAAGCTTTCTTT. Residues: CASSTPGASKEGTEAFF.

The chain couples TRBV5-1 to TRBJ2-5; 9 nucleotides align to TRBD1. Germline V gene data show CDR1 as SGHRS and CDR2 as YFSETQ. The CDR3 sequence is 15 residues long. V lost 2 bases to trimming and J lost 5 bases; unmatched junction nucleotides: 7. CDR3 protein: CASSFRDRVAETQYF. For the CDR3, the DNA is TGCGCCAGCAGCTTCCGGGACAGGGTGGCGGAGACCCAGTACTTC.

The V and J genes are TRBV11-2 and TRBJ2-6; D call uncertain. The CDR3 consists of 16 residues. Germline V gene data show CDR1 as SGHAT and CDR2 as FQNNGV. V was cut by 1 base and J by 2 bases, with 9 bases left in between. The CDR3 sequence: CASSLGIGPGANVLTF. The CDR3 region has the DNA TGTGCCAGCAGCTTAGGGATCGGGCCTGGGGCCAACGTCCTGACTTTC.

The genes are TRBV11-2 and TRBJ2-3; D possibly corresponds to TRBD2 (7 bases). Germline CDR1 SGHAT, CDR2 FQNNGV. V lost 2 bases and J lost 7, with 13 bases in between. The CDR3 has 14 residues. In DNA, the CDR3 is TGTGCCAGCAGCTTATATGGGGGGGCTCATACGCAGTATTTT. It yields the protein CASSLYGGAHTQYF.

This clonotype appeared a few times. At one end the junction does not follow the germline gene, possibly because of a read error. The chain is built from TRBV9 and TRBJ1-1; 9 nucleotides agree with TRBD1. This CDR3 has 14 residues. Germline V lookup: CDR1 SGDLS, CDR2 YYNGEE. CDR3 nucleotides: TGTGCCAGCAGCGTAGTGGGGACAGGGTTCGTCGTCGTCTTT. This gives the protein CASSVVGTGFVVVF.

At least ten counts were recorded for this clonotype. The chain couples TRBV6-5 to TRBJ2-5, with a weak D call TRBD1 (8 bases). V was shortened by 6 bases and J by 4 bases, with 15 bases between the two germline ends. Germline V gene data show CDR1 as MNHEY and CDR2 as SVGAGI. This CDR3 spans 14 amino acids. Here the CDR3 reads CASRRQGRGETQYF. The CDR3 bases are TGTGCCAGCAGAAGACAGGGGAGGGGAGAGACCCAGTACTTC.

There are many counts of this clonotype. The rearrangement links TRBV29-1 to TRBJ2-7; 8 positions agree with TRBD2. CDR1 and CDR2 (germline): SQVTM, ANQGSEA. With V trimmed by 3 bases and J by 5 bases, 12 bases remained unmatched. The length of the CDR3 is 15 residues. The CDR3 bases are TGCAGCGTTGAGGTATCCGGCAGCGGGGGAGACGAGCAGTACTTC. Residues: CSVEVSGSGGDEQYF.

This clonotype was seen ten or more times. V usage is TRBV12-3 or TRBV12-4 and J usage is TRBJ1-1; tentative D call: TRBD1 (5 bases). The CDR3 extends over 14 amino acids. Deletions cut 3 bases from V and 1 base from J, with 9 bases between. The CDR3 loop is CASSLWQGNTEAFF. CDR3 nucleotides: TGTGCCAGCAGTTTGTGGCAGGGGAACACTGAAGCTTTCTTT.

The J gene is TRBJ2-7, the V gene TRBV6-2 or TRBV6-3; 7 bases align to TRBD2. Germline loops: CDR1 MNHEY, CDR2 SVGEGT. J gave up 4 bases and V 6 bases, and 18 bases lay outside the gene matches. The CDR3 runs 17 residues. The CDR3 DNA sequence: TGTGCCAGCAGCCCCCCCCCGGGCGGGAGAGACGAATACGAGCAGTACTTC. It translates to CASSPPPGGRDEYEQYF.